The sequence of this T cell receptor (beta chain) was determined in a study of blood T cell repertoires in COVID-19. Turning to the study itself: From T cells, B-cell-depleted T cells, or PBMCs came the material, which was cDNA or gDNA.

Trimming cost V 3 bases and J 2 bases; bases outside gene matches: 10. The V gene's germline CDR1 is SGHNT and CDR2 YYREEE (reference sequence). The CDR3 extends over 16 amino acids. In the original processing: Estimation of nucleated cell counts was performed using reference gene primer amplification. Profiled with immunoSEQ multiplex PCR; TCRdb holds only in-frame clones, not every one. V and J calls and clone size are those listed in that table; D and trimming were worked out from the DNA. The repertoire includes some 41,000 clones, 80% to 90% of them detected once, and under 5.5% sits in the top ten.

What was sequenced was peripheral blood. The receptor comes from a man aged 40-49 years with active COVID-19. The rearrangement joins TRBV5-4 to TRBJ2-7; TRBD2 aligns across 8 bases. This chain's CDR3 is CASSWTGGQRTYEQYF. In DNA form, the CDR3 reads TGTGCCAGCAGCTGGACGGGGGGGCAGAGAACCTACGAGCAGTACTTC. Complete variable domain (other parts from reference TRBV5-4 and TRBJ2-7): ETGVTQSPTHLIKTRGQQVTLRCSSQSGHNTVSWYQQALGQGPQFIFQYYREEENGRGNFPPRFSGLQFPNYSSELNVNALELDDSALYLCASSWTGGQRTYEQYFGPGTRLTVT.